A selection of T cell receptor beta chains follows, all from one sample in a study of blood T cells in healthy people across ages. TCRdb re-called the 5' RACE reads with MiXCR, one entry per CDR3 protein. The sample contains 600,000 to 900,000 distinct CDR3 sequences, around 24% of which appear only once. These data also featured in a second study, about T cells of mothers and their children.

Sequenced input: blood. All receptors derive from a boy aged 5-17 years in good health. Each CDR3 is given with its conserved first and last residue. The D gene is left open where the match is weak. The size field is filled for only some rows; it gives once, few, many or a size class.

D: NA
size: NA
V: TRBV6-2/TRBV6-3
J: TRBJ2-3
DNA: TGTGCCAGCAGTATCTCGGACTGGGGCGCAGATACGCAGTATTTT
CDR3: CASSISDWGADTQYF

D: NA
size: NA
V: TRBV20-1
J: TRBJ2-5
DNA: TGCAGTGCTGCCCTGGAGGAGTGGACCCAGTACTTC
CDR3: CSAALEEWTQYF

D: NA
size: few
V: TRBV5-1
J: TRBJ2-2
DNA: TGCGCCAGCAGCTACTCGGACTCCGGGGAGCTGTTTTTT
CDR3: CASSYSDSGELFF

D: NA
size: NA
V: TRBV2
J: TRBJ1-5
DNA: TGTGCCAGCAGTGCTTCAGTCTTGGAACCCCAGCATTTT
CDR3: CASSASVLEPQHF

D: TRBD1
size: few
V: TRBV7-3
J: TRBJ2-3
DNA: TGTGCCAGCAGCTCGGGACAGTACACAGATACGCAGTATTTT
CDR3: CASSSGQYTDTQYF

D: TRBD1
size: NA
V: TRBV6-5
J: TRBJ2-1
DNA: TGTGCCAGCAGTCAACAGGGGACAGGGGGCAATGAGCAGTTCTTC
CDR3: CASSQQGTGGNEQFF

D: TRBD1
size: many
V: TRBV5-1
J: TRBJ2-2
DNA: TGTGCCAGCAGCCCCGGGACAGGGAACACCGGGGAGCTGTTTTTT
CDR3: CASSPGTGNTGELFF

D: NA
size: many
V: TRBV7-9
J: TRBJ2-5
DNA: TGTGCCAGCAGCTTGGCTGGGGGACCCTCTCAAGAGACCCAGTACTTC
CDR3: CASSLAGGPSQETQYF

D: NA
size: NA
V: TRBV20-1
J: TRBJ2-3
DNA: TGCAGTGCTTACGTCCCCGGCACAGATACGCAGTATTTT
CDR3: CSAYVPGTDTQYF

D: TRBD1
size: NA
V: TRBV6-6
J: TRBJ2-5
DNA: TGTGCCAGCAGTTACTCGGCAGGGGGCACGGAGACCCAGTACTTC
CDR3: CASSYSAGGTETQYF

D: NA
size: NA
V: TRBV5-5
J: TRBJ2-7
DNA: TGTGCCAGCAGCTTGCGGCGAAGCTCCTACGAGCAGTACTTC
CDR3: CASSLRRSSYEQYF

D: NA
size: NA
V: TRBV6-5
J: TRBJ1-1
DNA: TGTGCCAGCAGCTTGCGGGGGCGGGAAGCTTTCTTT
CDR3: CASSLRGREAFF

D: NA
size: few
V: TRBV7-3
J: TRBJ1-1
DNA: TGTGCCAGCAGCCCCTCCTCGATAAGCGGTGAAGCTTTCTTT
CDR3: CASSPSSISGEAFF

D: NA
size: NA
V: TRBV28
J: TRBJ2-7
DNA: TGTGCCAGCAGAGACAGACCCTACGAGCAGTACTTC
CDR3: CASRDRPYEQYF

D: TRBD1
size: few
V: TRBV3-1
J: TRBJ1-5
DNA: TGTGCCAGCAGCCCCGGGACAGGGGCCTTTCAGCCCCAGCATTTT
CDR3: CASSPGTGAFQPQHF

D: NA
size: NA
V: TRBV6-5
J: TRBJ1-2
DNA: TGTGCCAGCAGTTACTCCCCGCGATCAAACTATGGCTACACCTTC
CDR3: CASSYSPRSNYGYTF

D: TRBD2
size: few
V: TRBV5-1
J: TRBJ2-7
DNA: TGTGCCAGCAGCTTGGAACGGGGGGGGGACGAGCAGTACTTC
CDR3: CASSLERGGDEQYF

D: NA
size: few
V: TRBV19
J: TRBJ1-1
DNA: TGTGCCAGTAGTCCCCCGTGGACCACTGAAGCTTTCTTT
CDR3: CASSPPWTTEAFF

D: NA
size: NA
V: TRBV7-9
J: TRBJ2-3
DNA: TGTACCTCGCTCGAGGTCACAGATACGCAGTATTTT
CDR3: CTSLEVTDTQYF

D: NA
size: few
V: TRBV6-6
J: TRBJ2-5
DNA: TGTGCCAGCAGTTACCCCGAGGTGGGGGAGACCCAGTACTTC
CDR3: CASSYPEVGETQYF

D: NA
size: NA
V: TRBV2
J: TRBJ2-2
DNA: TGTGCCAGCACTTACACCGGGGAGCTGTTTTTT
CDR3: CASTYTGELFF

D: NA
size: few
V: TRBV2
J: TRBJ2-7
DNA: TGTGCCAGCGTGTTGAAGGCCTCCCAGTACGAGCAGTACTTC
CDR3: CASVLKASQYEQYF

D: TRBD1
size: NA
V: TRBV4-2
J: TRBJ2-7
DNA: TGTGCCAGCAGCCAAATGACAGGGGGCTACGAGCAGTACTTC
CDR3: CASSQMTGGYEQYF

D: NA
size: few
V: TRBV6-6
J: TRBJ2-7
DNA: TGTGCCAGCAGTTACGGCCATGTGGAGCAGTACTTC
CDR3: CASSYGHVEQYF

D: NA
size: NA
V: TRBV27
J: TRBJ1-1
DNA: TGTGCCAGCAGTTTATCAACTGGGGGGCTTACTTCAGAAGCTTTCTTT
CDR3: CASSLSTGGLTSEAFF

D: NA
size: NA
V: TRBV28
J: TRBJ2-3
DNA: TGTGCCAGCAGTCCGCACGTGGGGGATACGCAGTATTTT
CDR3: CASSPHVGDTQYF

D: TRBD2
size: NA
V: TRBV6-5
J: TRBJ2-5
DNA: TGTGCCAGCAGTTACTCCGCCGGACTAGCGGGAGAAGAGACCCAGTACTTC
CDR3: CASSYSAGLAGEETQYF

D: TRBD1
size: NA
V: TRBV12-3/TRBV12-4
J: TRBJ2-2
DNA: TGTGCCAGCAGTCCCACAGGGGGTGGCGGGGAGCTGTTTTTT
CDR3: CASSPTGGGGELFF

D: TRBD1
size: NA
V: TRBV9
J: TRBJ2-5
DNA: TGTGCCAGCAGCGTAGGGGCAGGGGGTGGGCAAGAGACCCAGTACTTC
CDR3: CASSVGAGGGQETQYF

D: NA
size: few
V: TRBV20-1
J: TRBJ2-5
DNA: TGCAGTGCCCACGAGGGGGGCCGAGGGGAGACCCAGTACTTC
CDR3: CSAHEGGRGETQYF

D: NA
size: NA
V: TRBV4-1
J: TRBJ2-3
DNA: TGCGCCAGCAGCCAAGCGGGAGAGAATACGCAGTATTTT
CDR3: CASSQAGENTQYF

D: NA
size: few
V: TRBV5-1
J: TRBJ2-3
DNA: TGCGCCAGCAGCAGACTGGGGGGGCGCACAGATACGCAGTATTTT
CDR3: CASSRLGGRTDTQYF

D: NA
size: few
V: TRBV12-3/TRBV12-4
J: TRBJ2-1
DNA: TGTGCCAGCACCAAGCGGACAGAGGACAATGAGCAGTTCTTC
CDR3: CASTKRTEDNEQFF

D: TRBD1
size: NA
V: TRBV25-1
J: TRBJ2-5
DNA: TGTGCCTCTACAGGGGCCAAAGAGACCCAGTACTTC
CDR3: CASTGAKETQYF